Presented here are 4 T cell receptor beta chains from one specimen sequenced in a study of cytomegalovirus exposure and HLA in healthy donors. PCR amplification relied on 60 Vbeta primers (plus 13 Jbeta primers). Clones were read by immunoSEQ multiplex PCR, and TCRdb kept only the in-frame ones, dropping some. The profile shows fewer than 85,000 clones, about 78% of them singletons. Source material: PBMCs. The receptors originated from a male donor in good health and CMV-seropositive.

This clone was seen a handful of times. The chain joins TRBV7-3 to TRBJ1-2; possible D gene TRBD1, 5 bases. The CDR3 length is 12 residues. Trimming left V 5 bases short and J 4 bases short, with 8 bases between. CDR1 is SGHTA and CDR2 is FQGTGA in the germline V gene. The CDR3 coding sequence is TGTGCCAGCAGCCTAGGGGTCTATGGCTACACCTTC. This gives the protein CASSLGVYGYTF. Complete variable domain (other parts from reference TRBV7-3 and TRBJ1-2): GAGVSQTPSNKVTEKGKYVELRCDPISGHTALYWYRQSLGQGPEFLIYFQGTGAADDSGLPNDRFFAVRPEGSVSTLKIQRTERGDSAVYLCASSLGVYGYTFGSGTRLTVV.

This rearrangement joins TRBV27 to TRBJ2-3; 11 nucleotides agree with TRBD2. The CDR3 is made up of 14 amino acids. CDR1 is MNHEY and CDR2 is SMNVEV in the germline V gene (reference sequence). The junction had 4 bases not matched to a gene; V was cut back by 6 bases and J by 5 bases. CDR3 residues: CASRRLAGRDTQYF. As DNA, the CDR3 is TGTGCCAGCAGGCGACTAGCGGGGAGAGATACGCAGTATTTT.

The J gene is TRBJ2-3, the V gene TRBV11-3; D gene unclear. CDR3 length: 15 residues. The germline V and J ends were trimmed by 2 bases and 0 bases, with 9 bases remaining between them. Germline values: CDR1 SGHNT, CDR2 YENEEA. CDR3 region: CASSLTVSSTDTQYF. As DNA, the CDR3 is TGTGCCAGCAGCTTAACTGTCTCTAGCACAGATACGCAGTATTTT.

Here the CDR3 reads CAWSVKWAGGPYEQYF. DNA of the CDR3: TGTGCCTGGAGTGTAAAATGGGCGGGAGGGCCTTACGAGCAGTACTTC. V and J are TRBV30 and TRBJ2-7, with 9 bases matching TRBD2. Germline CDR1 is GTSNPN and CDR2 is SVGIG (reference sequence). The CDR3 covers 16 residues. Trimming removed 0 bases from V and 4 bases from J; junction bases left unmatched: 10.